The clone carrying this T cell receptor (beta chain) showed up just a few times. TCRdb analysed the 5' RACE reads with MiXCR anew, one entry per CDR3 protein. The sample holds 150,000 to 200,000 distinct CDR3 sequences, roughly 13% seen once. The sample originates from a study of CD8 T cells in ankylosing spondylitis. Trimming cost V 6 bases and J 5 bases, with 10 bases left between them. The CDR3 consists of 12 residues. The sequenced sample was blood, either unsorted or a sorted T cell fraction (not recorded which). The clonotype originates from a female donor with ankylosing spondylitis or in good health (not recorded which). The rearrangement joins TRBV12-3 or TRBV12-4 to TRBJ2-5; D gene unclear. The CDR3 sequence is CASSSLRETQYF. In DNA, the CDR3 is TGTGCCAGCAGCTCGCTAAGGGAGACCCAGTACTTC.